What follows is one T cell receptor beta chain and its context. The antigen remains unidentified. TCRdb's copy holds only in-frame clones and misses some; the assay was immunoSEQ multiplex PCR. Among 70,000 to 95,000 clones listed, around 87% were seen once. Germline V CDR1 and CDR2: LGHNA, YSLEER. The junction had 5 bases not matched to a gene; V was cut back by 2 bases and J by 1 base. The CDR3 is 18 amino acids. This record comes from a study of OX40 agonist ivuxolimab in advanced cancers. For the study at large: While on treatment, patients had intravenous ivuxolimab at 0.01 to 10 mg/kg every 2 weeks. Participants averaged approximately 65 years of age (range roughly 20 to 90) and were around 80% male. Findings and limits, study-wide: Compared with CD4+, CD8+ T cells on average had more expanded clones. Among the lowest levels of clonal expansion were found in partial responders at 0.1-3.0 mg/kg.

The rearrangement joins TRBV4-3 to TRBJ2-2; 12 bases align to TRBD2. This sequence originates from an adult with an advanced solid tumor such as melanoma, head and neck, liver or kidney cancer. Specimen: CD4+ or CD8+ T cells sorted from blood, collected in a trial of the OX40 agonist ivuxolimab. This chain's CDR3 is CASSQLGLAGKNTGELFF. Here the CDR3 DNA reads TGCGCCAGCAGCCAACTCGGACTAGCGGGAAAGAACACCGGGGAGCTGTTTTTT.